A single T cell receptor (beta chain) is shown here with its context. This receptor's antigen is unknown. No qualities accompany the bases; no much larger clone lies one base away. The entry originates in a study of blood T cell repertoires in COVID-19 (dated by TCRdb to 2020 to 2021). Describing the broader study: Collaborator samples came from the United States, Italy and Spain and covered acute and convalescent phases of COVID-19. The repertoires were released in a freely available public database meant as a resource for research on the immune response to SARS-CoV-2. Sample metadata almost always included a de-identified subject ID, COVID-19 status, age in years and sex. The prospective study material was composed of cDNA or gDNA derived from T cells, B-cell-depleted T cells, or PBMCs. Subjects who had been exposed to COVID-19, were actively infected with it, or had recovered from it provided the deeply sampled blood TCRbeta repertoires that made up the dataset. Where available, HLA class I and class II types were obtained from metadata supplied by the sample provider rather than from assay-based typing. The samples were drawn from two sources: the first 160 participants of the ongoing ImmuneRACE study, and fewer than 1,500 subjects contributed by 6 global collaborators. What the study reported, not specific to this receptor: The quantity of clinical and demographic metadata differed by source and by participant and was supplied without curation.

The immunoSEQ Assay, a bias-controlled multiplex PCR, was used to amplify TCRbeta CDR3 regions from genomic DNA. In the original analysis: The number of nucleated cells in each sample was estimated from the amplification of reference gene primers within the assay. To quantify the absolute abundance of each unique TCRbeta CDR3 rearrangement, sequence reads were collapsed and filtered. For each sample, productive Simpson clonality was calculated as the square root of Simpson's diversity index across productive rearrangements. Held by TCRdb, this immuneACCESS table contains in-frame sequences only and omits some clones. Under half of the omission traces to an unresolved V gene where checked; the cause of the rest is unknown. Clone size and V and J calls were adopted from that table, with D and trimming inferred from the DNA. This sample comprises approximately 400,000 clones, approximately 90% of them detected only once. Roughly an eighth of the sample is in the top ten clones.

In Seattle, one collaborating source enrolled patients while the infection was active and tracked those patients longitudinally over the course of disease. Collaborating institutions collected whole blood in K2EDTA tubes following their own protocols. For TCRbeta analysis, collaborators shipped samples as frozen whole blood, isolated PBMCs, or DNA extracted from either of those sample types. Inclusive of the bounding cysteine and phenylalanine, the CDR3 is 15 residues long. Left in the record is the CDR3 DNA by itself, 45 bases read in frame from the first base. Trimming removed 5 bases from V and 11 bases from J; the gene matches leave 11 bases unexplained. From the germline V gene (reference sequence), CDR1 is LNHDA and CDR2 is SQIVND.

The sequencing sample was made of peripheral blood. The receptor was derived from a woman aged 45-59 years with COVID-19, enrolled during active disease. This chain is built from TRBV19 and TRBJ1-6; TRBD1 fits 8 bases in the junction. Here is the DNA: TGTGCCAGTAGTTACGGACAGGGTGGTGGGGCACCCCTCCACTTT. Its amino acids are CASSYGQGGGAPLHF.